A single sample is the source of the 16 T cell receptor beta chains below, sequenced in a study of T cell responses to AZD1222 COVID-19 vaccine. TCRdb's copy holds only in-frame clones and misses some; the assay was immunoSEQ multiplex PCR. This sample has some 150,000 clones, with roughly 90% found just once. The sequences come from peripheral blood, collected 28 days after the second AZD1222 dose. These receptors originate from an adult who received the AZD1222 COVID-19 vaccine.

This chain links TRBV11-3 with TRBJ2-7; D remains unclear. Deletions cut 4 bases from V and 0 bases from J, with 1 base between. CDR3 length: 11 amino acids. CDR1 SGHNT and CDR2 YENEEA come from the germline V gene. CDR3 loop: CASSSSYEQYF. The DNA of the CDR3 is TGTGCCAGCAGCTCCTCCTACGAGCAGTACTTC.

V and J are TRBV9 and TRBJ1-1; TRBD1 matches at 9 bases. Looked up from germline, CDR1 is SGDLS and CDR2 is YYNGEE. The CDR3 runs 14 residues. V was pared by 3 bases and J by 4 bases, with 4 bases of the junction left unmatched. CDR3 in DNA: TGTGCCAGCAGCGCGACAGGGGGGAGCACTGAAGCTTTCTTT. Residues: CASSATGGSTEAFF.

This chain joins TRBV7-6 and TRBJ1-1; D call uncertain. The CDR3 is 11 residues long. Germline CDR1 and CDR2: SGHVS and FNYEAQ. Trimming shortened V by 2 bases and J by 11 bases, and 9 bases separated the two germline ends. In nucleotides, the CDR3 is TGTGCCAGCAGCTTATTGGCGTGGGCTTTCTTT. Encoded protein: CASSLLAWAFF.

The chain recombines TRBV10-2 with TRBJ1-1, with TRBD1 as a possible D gene (5 bases). Trimming removed 4 bases at V and 0 bases at J, with 6 bases between. Per germline, CDR1 WSHSY and CDR2 SAAADI. This CDR3 contains 13 residues. CDR3: CASSGGVNTEAFF. The DNA for the CDR3 is TGCGCCAGCAGTGGAGGGGTGAACACTGAAGCTTTCTTT.

V is TRBV6-5 and J is TRBJ2-7; D may match TRBD1 or TRBD2 (5 bases each). The V end lost 7 bases, the J end lost 1 base, and 17 bases lay between the germline ends. This CDR3 spans 15 amino acids. In germline, CDR1 is MNHEY, CDR2 SVGAGI. The CDR3 bases are TGTGCCAGCAAGAACCACCGGGACGGGTCCTACGAGCAGTACTTC. It codes for CASKNHRDGSYEQYF.

The rearrangement links TRBV5-1 to TRBJ1-2; D perhaps matches TRBD1 (5 bases). In germline, CDR1 is SGHRS, CDR2 YFSETQ. The CDR3 contains 14 residues. V gave up 2 bases and J gave up 4 bases, with 12 bases separating them. CDR3 nucleotides: TGCGCCAGCAGCTTCGAGGGGCAAGGCTATGGCTACACCTTC. Protein sequence: CASSFEGQGYGYTF.

J is TRBJ1-1 and V is TRBV20-1; D call uncertain. The V gene lost 3 bases and the J gene lost 10 bases, with 3 bases spanning the gap. Germline V gives CDR1 DFQATT, CDR2 SNEGSKA (reference sequence). The CDR3 has 8 residues. The CDR3 region has the DNA TGCAGTGCTAGCCCAGCTTTCTTT. Translation: CSASPAFF.

The rearrangement joins TRBV6-6 to TRBJ2-1; D gene unclear. V lost 0 bases to trimming and J lost 6 bases, with 9 bases between them. Germline CDR1 reads MNHNY; CDR2 reads SVGAGI (reference sequence). There are 14 residues in the CDR3. The CDR3 loop reads CASSYSVSRNEQFF. As DNA, the CDR3 is TGTGCCAGCAGTTACTCGGTGTCCCGCAATGAGCAGTTCTTC.

This clone came up a few times. This rearrangement joins TRBV2 to TRBJ1-2; 9 bases agree with TRBD1. This CDR3 contains 13 residues. J was trimmed by 2 bases and V by 8 bases; bases with no gene match: 3. Germline V gives CDR1 SNHLY, CDR2 FYNNEI. In nucleotides, the CDR3 is TGTGCCAGCGGGGACAGGGAAAACTATGGCTACACCTTC. It is translated as CASGDRENYGYTF.

V gene TRBV2 combines with J gene TRBJ1-5; TRBD1 matches 9 bases. The CDR3 has 20 amino acids. The trim removed 6 bases at V and 0 bases at J, leaving 18 bases unmatched. Germline CDR1 is SNHLY and CDR2 is FYNNEI. The CDR3 region is CASSPSGTGSSRDSNQPQHF. CDR3 coding DNA: TGTGCCAGCAGCCCCTCTGGGACAGGGTCGAGTCGGGATAGCAATCAGCCCCAGCATTTT.

Remarks on this clone: Different DNA sequences within this sample yield the same CDR3. The V call is TRBV7-8, the J call TRBJ1-5, with D hard to call. Germline V gene data show CDR1 as SGHVS and CDR2 as FQNEAQ. V gave up 2 bases and J gave up 1 base, with 12 bases separating them. The CDR3 is made up of 16 amino acids. The CDR3 protein is CASSLLVGRSNQPQHF. CDR3 nucleotides: TGTGCCAGCAGCTTATTAGTAGGGAGAAGCAATCAGCCCCAGCATTTT. The entire variable domain, with the rest obtained from reference TRBV7-8 and TRBJ1-5, is as follows: GAGVSQSPRYKVAKRGQDVALRCDPISGHVSLFWYQQALGQGPEFLTYFQNEAQLDKSGLPSDRFFAERPEGSVSTLKIQRTQQEDSAVYLCASSLLVGRSNQPQHFGDGTRLSIL.

V usage is TRBV5-1 and J usage is TRBJ2-5, with 11 bases fitting TRBD2. This CDR3 is built from 15 residues. Germline V gives CDR1 SGHRS, CDR2 YFSETQ. V lost 0 bases and J lost 5; bases outside the gene matches: 3. CDR3 coding DNA: TGCGCCAGCAGCTTGGCCTTAGCGGGGGGGGAGACCCAGTACTTC. This codes for CASSLALAGGETQYF.

The chain joins TRBV7-3 to TRBJ1-2; no reliable D call. Trimming cost V 3 bases and J 2 bases, with 7 bases left between them. This CDR3 spans 13 amino acids. Germline CDR1 reads SGHTA; CDR2 reads FQGTGA. The CDR3 nucleotides are TGTGCCAGCAGCTTCTTGTGGAACTATGGCTACACCTTC. It codes for CASSFLWNYGYTF.

The V and J genes are TRBV5-4 and TRBJ1-2, with D perhaps TRBD1 (5 bases). Germline CDR1 and CDR2: SGHNT and YYREEE (reference sequence). The V end lost 0 bases, the J end lost 3 bases, and 12 bases lay between the germline ends. CDR3 length: 15 residues. The CDR3 loop is CASSLDAGWYYGYTF. The CDR3 coding sequence is TGTGCCAGCAGCTTGGATGCAGGGTGGTACTATGGCTACACCTTC. Supplemented by reference TRBV5-4 and TRBJ1-2, the full variable domain reads ETGVTQSPTHLIKTRGQQVTLRCSSQSGHNTVSWYQQALGQGPQFIFQYYREEENGRGNFPPRFSGLQFPNYSSELNVNALELDDSALYLCASSLDAGWYYGYTFGSGTRLTVV.

CDR3 bases: TGCAGCGTTGCTCGGACAGTGGATGAGCAGTTCTTC. Encoded protein: CSVARTVDEQFF. V gene TRBV29-1 combines with J gene TRBJ2-1, with D possibly being TRBD1 (6 bases). V gave up 4 bases and J gave up 8 bases, with 12 bases separating them. The germline V gene has CDR1 SQVTM and CDR2 ANQGSEA. The CDR3 sequence is 12 residues long.

This rearrangement joins TRBV30 to TRBJ1-3; D gene unclear. The CDR3 runs 14 residues. V was clipped by 5 bases and J by 4 bases, with 15 bases between them. Germline CDR1 GTSNPN, CDR2 SVGIG (reference sequence). This chain's CDR3 is CAWGIDLLGNTIYF. CDR3 in DNA: TGTGCCTGGGGGATTGATTTACTGGGAAACACCATATATTTT. The full variable domain, completed using reference TRBV30 and TRBJ1-3, is SQTIHQWPATLVQPVGSPLSLECTVEGTSNPNLYWYRQAAGRGLQLLFYSVGIGQISSEVPQNLSASRPQDRQFILSSKKLLLSDSGFYLCAWGIDLLGNTIYFGEGSWLTVV.